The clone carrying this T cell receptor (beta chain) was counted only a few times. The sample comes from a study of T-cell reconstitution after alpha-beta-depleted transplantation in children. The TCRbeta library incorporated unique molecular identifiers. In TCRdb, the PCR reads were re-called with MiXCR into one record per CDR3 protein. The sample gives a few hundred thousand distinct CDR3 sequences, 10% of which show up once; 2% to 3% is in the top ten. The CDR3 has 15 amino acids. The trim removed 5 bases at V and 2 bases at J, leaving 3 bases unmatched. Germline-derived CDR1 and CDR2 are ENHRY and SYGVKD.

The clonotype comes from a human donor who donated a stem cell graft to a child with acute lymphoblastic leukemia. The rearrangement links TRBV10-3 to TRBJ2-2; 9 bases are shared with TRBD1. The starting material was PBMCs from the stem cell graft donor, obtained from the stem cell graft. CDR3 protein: CAISPGQGNTGELFF. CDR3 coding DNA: TGTGCCATCAGTCCGGGACAGGGTAACACCGGGGAGCTGTTTTTT.